This T cell receptor beta chain is drawn from a study of blood T cell repertoires in COVID-19 (TCRdb year 2020). General notes on the study: Collaborator samples came from the United States, Italy and Spain and covered acute and convalescent phases of COVID-19. Where available, HLA class I and class II types were taken from metadata supplied by the sample provider and were not determined by assay-based typing. The prospective study material was composed of cDNA or gDNA derived from T cells, B-cell-depleted T cells, or PBMCs. Sample metadata almost always included a de-identified subject ID, COVID-19 status, age in years and sex. The dataset comprised deeply sampled blood TCRbeta repertoires from subjects exposed to, actively infected with, or recovered from COVID-19. Samples came from the ongoing ImmuneRACE study (first 160 participants) plus 1,254 subjects from 6 global collaborators. The repertoires were released in a freely available public database meant as a resource for research on the immune response to SARS-CoV-2.

Collaborating institutions collected whole blood in K2EDTA tubes following their own protocols. For TCRbeta analysis, collaborators shipped samples in one of three forms: frozen whole blood, isolated PBMCs, or DNA extracted from either of those sample types. At the junction V is shortened by 1 base and J by 4 bases, with 16 bases in between. The CDR3 holds 17 amino acids from the cysteine to the phenylalanine. Just CDR3 DNA is preserved here, 51 bases in frame from base 1. The germline V gene provides CDR1 KGHSY and CDR2 FQNENV. This clone was seen only a few times. No cognate antigen has been identified for it. No much larger clonotype is one base removed from it; base qualities were not supplied. Overall results and qualifications from the work: The quantity of clinical and demographic metadata differed by source and by participant and was supplied without curation.

The immunoSEQ Assay, a bias-controlled multiplex PCR, was used to amplify TCRbeta CDR3 regions from genomic DNA. The authors processed their data as follows. Within the assay, amplification of reference gene primers was used to estimate how many nucleated cells each sample contained. To quantify the absolute abundance of each unique TCRbeta CDR3 rearrangement, sequence reads were collapsed and filtered. Productive Simpson clonality was computed per sample as the square root of Simpson's diversity index over productive rearrangements. TCRdb took over this immuneACCESS table, retaining in-frame rearrangements with V and J assigned. Such tables are incomplete; in checked studies, under half of the missing clones stem from an unresolved V gene, and the remainder is unexplained. That table supplies the V and J calls and clone size; D and trimming were determined from the DNA. The sample has over 200,000 clones on record, 65% to 90% of them singletons. Around 4.7% of the sample lies in the top ten.

In this chain, TRBV16 is recombined with TRBJ2-2; a tentative D call is TRBD1 (6 bases match). The receptor was derived from a human donor in a cohort sampled during active COVID-19. The sequenced sample consisted of peripheral blood. The CDR3 corresponds to CASSQLTGLITTGELFF. The DNA is TGTGCCAGCAGCCAATTGACAGGTTTAATAACCACCGGGGAGCTGTTTTTT.